This entry describes one T cell receptor beta chain. The target antigen is unknown. This sample is part of a study of cytomegalovirus exposure and HLA in healthy donors. Study observations and caveats: Relative to equally common others, HLA-associated TCR beta chains showed greater clonal expansion in a later analysis.

A multiplex PCR was run with 60 Vbeta primers and 13 Jbeta primers. Libraries were prepared by immunoSEQ multiplex PCR; TCRdb keeps only in-frame clonotypes and omits some of them. The data hold around 200,000 clones, with around nine tenths observed a single time. Losses at the gene ends were 3 bases for V and 4 bases for J; bases not matched to a gene: 4. Germline values: CDR1 SNHLY, CDR2 FYNNEI. CDR3 length equals 14 residues. The origin of this receptor is a woman younger than 45 in good health and CMV-seronegative. V is TRBV2 and J is TRBJ2-3; 7 bases map to TRBD2. The specimen was PBMCs. The CDR3 DNA reads TGTGCCAGCAGTGACCGACTAGCTTCAGATACGCAGTATTTT. Translation: CASSDRLASDTQYF.